This T cell receptor beta chain comes out of a study of cytomegalovirus exposure and HLA in healthy donors. Points from the study as a whole: With high specificity and sensitivity, the classifier reportedly diagnosed cytomegalovirus status.

The CDR3 runs 13 residues. From germline, CDR1 is GTSNPN and CDR2 SVGIG (reference sequence). Trimming pared 3 bases from V and 4 bases from J, leaving 9 bases between. Sequencing used immunoSEQ multiplex PCR; TCRdb keeps in-frame clones, though not all of them. The sample gives some 340,000 clones, around 90% of which show up once; roughly 1.2% is in the top ten. With respect to this clone: Its matching antigen is unknown.

Sequences were obtained from PBMCs. This TCR was sampled from a woman in her thirties in good health and CMV-seropositive. This chain links TRBV30 with TRBJ2-2; perhaps D is TRBD1 or TRBD2 (5 bases each). CDR3 sequence: CAWSSGTTGELFF. CDR3 sequence (DNA): TGTGCCTGGAGCTCCGGGACCACCGGGGAGCTGTTTTTT.